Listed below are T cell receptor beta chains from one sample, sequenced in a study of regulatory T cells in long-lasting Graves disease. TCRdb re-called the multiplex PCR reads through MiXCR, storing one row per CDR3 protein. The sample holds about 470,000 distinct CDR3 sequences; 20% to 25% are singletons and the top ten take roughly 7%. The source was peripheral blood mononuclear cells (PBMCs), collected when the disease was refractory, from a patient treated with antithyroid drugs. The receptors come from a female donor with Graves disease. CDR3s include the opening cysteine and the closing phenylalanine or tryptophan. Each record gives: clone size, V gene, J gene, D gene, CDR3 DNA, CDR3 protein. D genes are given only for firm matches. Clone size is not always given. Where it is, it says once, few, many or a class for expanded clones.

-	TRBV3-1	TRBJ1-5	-	TGTGCCAGCAGCCAAGTAATAGGATCAAATCAGCCCCAGCATTTT	CASSQVIGSNQPQHF
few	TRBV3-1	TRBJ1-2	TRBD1	TGTGCCAGCAGCCCGGTTGTGGGACAGGTGTCGGACTATGGCTACACCTTC	CASSPVVGQVSDYGYTF
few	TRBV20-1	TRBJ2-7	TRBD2	TGCAGTGCTCCTCCTACGGGAGGTCACGGGACTTTATCCTACGAGCAGTACTTC	CSAPPTGGHGTLSYEQYF
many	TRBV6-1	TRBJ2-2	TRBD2	TGTGCCAGCACTCCTTCGGGAGGGGCCGAGATCACCGGGGAGCTGTTTTTT	CASTPSGGAEITGELFF
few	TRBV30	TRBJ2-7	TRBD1	TGTGCCTGGAGTTGGGGACAGGGGGCCTTCGACGAGCAGTACTTC	CAWSWGQGAFDEQYF
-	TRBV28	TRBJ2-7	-	TGTGCCAGCAGTAACAGTGTTCGCTACGAGCAGTACTTC	CASSNSVRYEQYF
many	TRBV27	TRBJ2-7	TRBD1	TGTGCCAGCAGCGCGGACAGGGGAAACTACGAGCAGTACTTC	CASSADRGNYEQYF
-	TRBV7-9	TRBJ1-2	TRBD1	TGTGCCAGCAGCTTAGCGCGTCAGGGGGTCTCCCTCAACTATGGCTACACCTTC	CASSLARQGVSLNYGYTF
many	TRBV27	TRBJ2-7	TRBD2	TGTGCCAGCGCCGCGGGACTAGCGGAGAGCGAGCAGTACTTC	CASAAGLAESEQYF
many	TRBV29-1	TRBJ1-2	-	TGCAGCGTTGAACGGACACCCATTCCTGGGGGAGTAGGCTACACCTTC	CSVERTPIPGGVGYTF
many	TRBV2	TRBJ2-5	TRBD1	TGTGCCAGCACTGGTGGACAGGGGATGTGGGAGACCCAGTACTTC	CASTGGQGMWETQYF
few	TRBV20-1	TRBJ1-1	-	TGCAGTGCTACATGGACAGCCTCGAACACTGAAGCTTTCTTT	CSATWTASNTEAFF
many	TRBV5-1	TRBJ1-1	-	TGCGCCAGCAGAGCCCGGACATCTAACACTGAAGCTTTCTTT	CASRARTSNTEAFF
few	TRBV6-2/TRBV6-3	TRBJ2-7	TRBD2	TGTGCCGTCAGCCGGGCTAGCGGGAGTTACGAGCAGTACTTC	CAVSRASGSYEQYF
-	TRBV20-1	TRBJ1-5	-	TGCAGTGCTAGAGGGGGACCAGGAGATTATAGCAATCAGCCCCAGCATTTT	CSARGGPGDYSNQPQHF
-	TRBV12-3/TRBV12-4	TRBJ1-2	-	TGTGCCAGCAGTTTTGGCCCCTTGCGGGCCGCCTCCTATGGCTACACCTTC	CASSFGPLRAASYGYTF
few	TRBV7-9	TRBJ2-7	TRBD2	TGTGCCAGCAGCTTAGGTAGCGGGACCCCAACCTTCTCCTACGAGCAGTACTTC	CASSLGSGTPTFSYEQYF
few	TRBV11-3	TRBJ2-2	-	TGTGCCAGCAGTTTAACCGGGCCCGGGGAGCTGTTTTTT	CASSLTGPGELFF
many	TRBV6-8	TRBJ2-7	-	TGTGCCAGCAGACCTTATAGGACCATAGCCTCCCACGAGCAGTACTTC	CASRPYRTIASHEQYF
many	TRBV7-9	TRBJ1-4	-	TGTGCCAGCAGCTCCGGGGGTGAAAAACTGTTTTTT	CASSSGGEKLFF
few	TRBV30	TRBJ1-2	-	TGTGCCTGGAGTAGGGGGGCAAGAAACTATGGCTACACCTTC	CAWSRGARNYGYTF
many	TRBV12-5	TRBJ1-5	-	TGTGCTAGTGGTTCGCTCGGGGGGGCGCACAGTCAGCCCCAGCATTTT	CASGSLGGAHSQPQHF
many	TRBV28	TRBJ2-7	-	TGTGCCAGCAGTTTAGAGGGACCGAACTTGGGGCAGTACTTC	CASSLEGPNLGQYF
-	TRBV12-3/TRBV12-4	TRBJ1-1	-	TGTGCCAGCAGTTTAGCGAAAAGGTTTGAAGCTTTCTTT	CASSLAKRFEAFF
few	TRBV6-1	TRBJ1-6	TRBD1	TGTGCCAGCAGGTCTTTATTTGGGACAGGGGAAGCGGCCCGAGATTCACCCCTCCACTTT	CASRSLFGTGEAARDSPLHF
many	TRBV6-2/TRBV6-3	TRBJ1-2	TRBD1	TGTGCCAGCAGTTACCCGTGGACAGGGGATTATGGCTACACCTTC	CASSYPWTGDYGYTF